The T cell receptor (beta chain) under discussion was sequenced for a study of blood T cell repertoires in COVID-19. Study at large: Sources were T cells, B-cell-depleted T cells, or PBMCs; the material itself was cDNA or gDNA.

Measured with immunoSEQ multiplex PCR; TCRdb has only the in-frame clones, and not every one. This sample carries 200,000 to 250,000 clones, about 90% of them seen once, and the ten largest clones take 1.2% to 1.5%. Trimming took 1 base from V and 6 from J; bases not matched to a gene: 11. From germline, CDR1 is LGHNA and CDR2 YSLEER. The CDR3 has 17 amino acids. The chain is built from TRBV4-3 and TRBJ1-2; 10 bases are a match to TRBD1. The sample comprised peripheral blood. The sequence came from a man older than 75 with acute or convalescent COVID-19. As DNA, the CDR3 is TGCGCCAGCAGCCAAGGACAGGGGGCATATTCGGGTGATGGCTACACCTTC. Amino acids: CASSQGQGAYSGDGYTF.